This entry lists 19 T cell receptor beta chains sequenced from one sample in a study of T cells in tuberculosis listed by TCRdb under 2018. The library was made by the immunoSEQ multiplex PCR assay. TCRdb provides this immuneACCESS table in a form limited to in-frame rearrangements. Some clones are lacking; in checked studies, under half of them reflect an unresolved V gene, and why the rest are absent is not known. The sample has about 43,000 clones on record, about 94% of them singletons. Clones ranked in the top ten supply 1.9% of the sample. Material: PBMCs. These receptors were obtained from a donor between 10 and 35 years old with latent tuberculosis or without tuberculosis infection. Some clones in this sample may be carry-over from other donors' samples.

V is TRBV2 and J is TRBJ1-2; maybe TRBD1 (6 bases). The CDR3 spans 13 residues. The germline V gene encodes CDR1 SNHLY and CDR2 FYNNEI. Trimming stripped 4 bases from V and 13 bases from J, with 19 bases between. This CDR3 reads CASSGQGGRPGTF. The CDR3 DNA follows: TGTGCCAGCAGTGGACAAGGGGGTAGGCCGGGCACCTTC.

This clone was seen only once. This chain joins TRBV29-1 and TRBJ2-3; 11 positions match TRBD1. J gave up 6 bases and V 8 bases, and 10 bases lay outside the gene matches. Looked up from germline, CDR1 is SQVTM and CDR2 is ANQGSEA. The length of the CDR3 is 14 residues. The CDR3 bases are TGCAGCATTTCATGGACAGGGGGCGGGGATACGCAGTATTTT. This translates into CSISWTGGGDTQYF.

The chain joins TRBV15 to TRBJ2-1; 7 nucleotides agree with TRBD2. V shed 0 bases, J shed 8 bases, and the junction held 10 bases outside the gene matches. From germline, CDR1 is LNHNV and CDR2 YYDKDF (reference sequence). The CDR3 has 16 amino acids. CDR3 coding DNA: TGTGCCACCAGCAGAGATGTAGGAAGCGGGATTTATGAGCAGTTCTTC. Encoded protein: CATSRDVGSGIYEQFF.

The chain combines TRBV5-8 with TRBJ2-2; 7 nucleotides match TRBD2. Unmatched junction bases numbered 15, after V lost 6 bases and J lost 1 base. Germline V gives CDR1 SGHTS, CDR2 YDEGEE. CDR3 length: 18 residues. For the CDR3, the DNA is TGTGCCAGCACCAGCTTGGGGCGACTAGCAGAGAACACCGGGGAGCTGTTTTTT. Its protein is CASTSLGRLAENTGELFF.

The CDR3 sequence is CASRFVNGNTEAFF. In DNA, the CDR3 is TGTGCCAGCAGATTTGTCAACGGGAACACTGAAGCTTTCTTT. The V and J genes are TRBV5-6 and TRBJ1-1, with D unclear. Germline CDR1 SGHDT, CDR2 YYEEEE. Trimming took 5 bases from V and 1 from J, leaving 12 bases between them. The CDR3 has 14 residues.

The chain uses TRBV4-1 and TRBJ1-5, with 9 bases identical to TRBD1. There are 14 residues in the CDR3. V was pared by 5 bases and J by 3 bases, with 2 bases of the junction left unmatched. Germline V lookup: CDR1 MGHRA, CDR2 YSYEKL. The DNA of the CDR3 is TGCGCCAGCAGCGGGACAGGGAACAATCAGCCCCAGCATTTT. This translates into CASSGTGNNQPQHF.

This chain joins TRBV27 and TRBJ1-2, with D perhaps matching TRBD1 (6 bases). The CDR3 has 14 amino acids. Trimming took off 4 bases at V and 7 bases at J, with 16 bases between the two ends. Germline values: CDR1 MNHEY, CDR2 SMNVEV (reference sequence). The CDR3 region has the DNA TGTGCCAGCAGTTCGAACAGGGAAGACCTTGGCTACACCTTC. Translating it yields CASSSNREDLGYTF.

V is TRBV6-5 and J is TRBJ2-2; a weak D match, TRBD1 (6 bases). This CDR3 is built from 15 residues. CDR1 is MNHEY, CDR2 SVGAGI, per germline. The V and J ends lost 4 bases and 2 bases respectively, with 11 bases between them. The CDR3 DNA reads as TGTGCCAGCAGTTTACGACAGGCTAACACCGGGGAGCTGTTTTTT. Translation: CASSLRQANTGELFF.

V and J are TRBV13 and TRBJ2-3, with 10 positions matching TRBD1. V trimming: 5 bases; J trimming: 4 bases; junction bases outside the gene matches: 6. Germline V CDR1 and CDR2: PRHDT, FYEKMQ (reference sequence). The CDR3 extends over 15 amino acids. This CDR3 is CASSPDRGWADTQYF. CDR3 bases: TGTGCCAGCAGCCCGGACAGGGGGTGGGCAGATACGCAGTATTTT.

The chain has TRBV7-9 and TRBJ1-2; 7 positions agree with TRBD1. This CDR3 region has 16 residues. CDR1 and CDR2 (germline): SEHNR, FQNEAQ (reference sequence). J gave up 5 bases and V 3 bases, and 12 bases lay outside the gene matches. CDR3 sequence reads: CASSFYSGQTPYGYTF. CDR3 bases: TGTGCCAGCAGCTTTTACTCGGGACAGACTCCTTATGGCTACACCTTC.

V usage is TRBV4-1 and J usage is TRBJ1-2; D gene uncertain. The CDR3 spans 15 residues. Trimming cost V 0 bases and J 4 bases, with 12 bases left between them. CDR1 MGHRA and CDR2 YSYEKL come from the germline V gene. In DNA form, the CDR3 reads TGCGCCAGCAGCCAAGACACTCGACCAGGCTATGGCTACACCTTC. This codes for CASSQDTRPGYGYTF.

This chain uses TRBV6-6 with TRBJ2-7; 9 bases are a match to TRBD1. This CDR3 comprises 13 residues. Unmatched junction bases numbered 1, after V lost 5 bases and J lost 2 bases. Germline V gene sequence: CDR1 MNHNY, CDR2 SVGAGI (reference sequence). CDR3 amino acids: CASSRTGAYEQYF. CDR3 nucleotide sequence: TGTGCCAGCAGTCGGACAGGGGCCTACGAGCAGTACTTC.

The chain combines TRBV4-2 with TRBJ2-7; TRBD2 aligns across 8 bases. Germline V gene data show CDR1 as LGHNA and CDR2 as YNFKEQ. The CDR3 runs to 16 residues. J gave up 2 bases and V 1 base, and 7 bases lay outside the gene matches. CDR3 DNA: TGTGCCAGCAGCCAAGTTGTCGGGGGGGCCCCCTACGAGCAGTACTTC. Amino acid sequence: CASSQVVGGAPYEQYF.

The chain carries TRBV4-3 and TRBJ2-3, with 10 bases aligning to TRBD2. The CDR3 contains 17 residues. Losses at the gene ends were 4 bases for V and 2 bases for J; bases not matched to a gene: 9. Germline V CDR1 and CDR2: LGHNA, YSLEER. CDR3 loop: CASSPYFTSGITDTQYF. The DNA for the CDR3 is TGCGCCAGCAGCCCCTACTTCACTAGCGGGATCACAGATACGCAGTATTTT.

This chain uses TRBV19 with TRBJ2-7, with a weak D call TRBD1 (6 bases). The CDR3 is made up of 15 amino acids. V lost 4 bases and J 0 bases, leaving 13 bases between the germline ends. CDR1 is LNHDA, CDR2 SQIVND, per germline (reference sequence). In DNA, the CDR3 is TGTGCCAGTAGTAATAGAGGACAGACCTCCTACGAGCAGTACTTC. This gives the protein CASSNRGQTSYEQYF.

In this sample, this clone turned up once. The chain couples TRBV4-3 to TRBJ1-1; TRBD1 might be the D (5 bases). The germline gives CDR1 LGHNA, CDR2 YSLEER. The CDR3 contains 14 residues. Trimming removed 2 bases from V and 10 bases from J, with 17 bases in between. This CDR3 is CASSQHWTSGGAFF. The CDR3 nucleotides read TGCGCCAGCAGCCAACACTGGACCTCCGGGGGAGCTTTCTTT.

Only a few counts were recorded for this clone. This sequence joins TRBV2 and TRBJ1-3; no reliable D call. CDR3 length: 13 amino acids. Deletions cut 6 bases from V and 4 bases from J, with 10 bases between. Germline V lookup: CDR1 SNHLY, CDR2 FYNNEI. In nucleotides, the CDR3 is TGTGCCAGCAGGCTCCTGGAGGGAAACACCATATATTTT. It codes for CASRLLEGNTIYF. Full variable domain (missing parts from reference TRBV2 and TRBJ1-3): EPEVTQTPSHQVTQMGQEVILRCVPISNHLYFYWYRQILGQKVEFLVSFYNNEISEKSEIFDDQFSVERPDGSNFTLKIRSTKLEDSAMYFCASRLLEGNTIYFGEGSWLTVV.

The chain is built from TRBV29-1 and TRBJ2-3; possible D gene TRBD2, 6 bases. From germline, CDR1 is SQVTM and CDR2 ANQGSEA. V was trimmed by 3 bases and J by 1 base, leaving 11 bases between them. This CDR3 has 14 amino acids. CDR3 protein: CSVEGGKGTDTQYF. Here the CDR3 DNA reads TGCAGCGTTGAGGGGGGAAAAGGCACAGATACGCAGTATTTT.

The rearrangement links TRBV6-5 to TRBJ2-1; D is unresolved. Germline CDR1 is MNHEY and CDR2 is SVGAGI. Trimming took off 8 bases at V and 2 bases at J, with 7 bases between the two ends. The CDR3 sequence is 12 residues long. The CDR3 bases are TGTGCCAGCTCTGCGACCTACAATGAGCAGTTCTTC. Amino acids: CASSATYNEQFF.